This T cell receptor (beta chain) originates from a study of blood T cell repertoires in COVID-19. Study context: Material from acute and convalescent COVID-19 was sourced from the United States, Italy and Spain. Nucleic acid was either cDNA or gDNA, and it came from T cells, B-cell-depleted T cells, or PBMCs.

This CDR3 is built from 14 residues. V was pared by 1 base and J by 3 bases, with 3 bases of the junction left unmatched. Germline lookup yields CDR1 SNHLY and CDR2 FYNNEI. As originally analysed: Amplifying reference gene primers gave estimates of nucleated cell counts. The data were produced by immunoSEQ multiplex PCR, yet TCRdb's version contains in-frame clones alone and is incomplete. D and trimming were read from the DNA, whereas the V and J calls and clone size are those reported in that table. This sample has 100,000 or so clones, with roughly 91% found just once. This chain links TRBV2 with TRBJ2-7; TRBD2 agrees at 7 bases. The sequence came from a human donor with acute or convalescent COVID-19. The donor label of this sample is uncertain. Sequenced: peripheral blood. The CDR3 sequence: CASSEGGSGYEQYF. The CDR3 coding sequence is TGTGCCAGCAGTGAAGGCGGGAGTGGCTACGAGCAGTACTTC.